A single sample is the source of the 6 T cell receptor beta chains below, sequenced in a study of blood T cell repertoires in COVID-19 (TCRdb year 2020). The receptor library was made with the immunoSEQ multiplex PCR assay. Held by TCRdb, this immuneACCESS table contains in-frame sequences only and omits some clones. Under half of the omission traces to an unresolved V gene where checked; the cause of the rest is unknown. The sample data list fewer than 250,000 clones, and 80% to 85% of these were observed just once. About 10% of the sample comes from the top ten. Specimen: peripheral blood. These receptors all come from a woman older than 75 with COVID-19, enrolled during active disease.

The chain couples TRBV9 to TRBJ2-1; 9 bases are shared with TRBD2. With 3 bases clipped from V and 6 bases from J, the junction kept 7 bases outside the gene matches. The CDR3 runs to 15 residues. CDR1 and CDR2 (germline): SGDLS, YYNGEE. The CDR3 reads CASSGWGLALNEQFF. The CDR3 DNA reads as TGTGCCAGCAGCGGATGGGGACTAGCACTCAATGAGCAGTTCTTC.

The CDR3 DNA reads as TGTGCCAGCAGTGCCACCGGGGTGTTGGGCGGCTACACCTTC. Translating gives CASSATGVLGGYTF. J is TRBJ1-2 and V is TRBV2; D remains unclear. Trimming took off 4 bases at V and 8 bases at J, with 17 bases between the two ends. CDR3 length equals 14 residues. Germline loops: CDR1 SNHLY, CDR2 FYNNEI.

The V call is TRBV6-5, the J call TRBJ2-5; perhaps TRBD1 as D (5 bases). There are 14 residues in the CDR3. The V end was cut by 5 bases, the J end by 2 bases, with 12 bases between. Germline-derived CDR1 and CDR2 are MNHEY and SVGAGI. CDR3 amino acids: CASSPGDRQETQYF. The DNA of the CDR3 is TGTGCCAGCAGTCCAGGCGACAGACAAGAGACCCAGTACTTC.

The chain couples TRBV6-5 to TRBJ1-2; weak D call: TRBD1 (6 bases). The V end was cut by 5 bases, the J end by 8 bases, with 12 bases between. Germline assignment: CDR1 MNHEY and CDR2 SVGAGI. CDR3 length: 12 residues. For the CDR3, the DNA is TGTGCCAGCAGTCCAGGGGCGAGGGGCTACACCTTC. This codes for CASSPGARGYTF.

V and J are TRBV5-1 and TRBJ1-1, with D possibly being TRBD1 (5 bases). V was pared by 0 bases and J by 1 base, with 13 bases between. CDR1 SGHRS and CDR2 YFSETQ come from the germline V gene. The CDR3 is 16 amino acids. The CDR3 bases are TGCGCCAGCAGCTTGGGATCAGGGAGGGGGAACACTGAAGCTTTCTTT. It translates to CASSLGSGRGNTEAFF. The full variable domain, its missing parts supplied by reference TRBV5-1 and TRBJ1-1, is KAGVTQTPRYLIKTRGQQVTLSCSPISGHRSVSWYQQTPGQGLQFLFEYFSETQRNKGNFPGRFSGRQFSNSRSEMNVSTLELGDSALYLCASSLGSGRGNTEAFFGQGTRLTVV.

This clone has a handful of counts. This chain uses TRBV30 with TRBJ1-6, with D maybe TRBD1 (6 bases). The CDR3 runs 15 residues. Germline CDR1 and CDR2: GTSNPN and SVGIG (reference sequence). Trimming removed 3 bases at V and 7 bases at J, with 16 bases between. The CDR3: CAWRFRGRPNSPLHF. The CDR3 bases are TGTGCCTGGAGATTCAGGGGAAGGCCGAATTCACCCCTCCACTTT.